The 17 T cell receptor beta chains below were found in one sample sequenced in a study of T cells in Graves' hyperthyroidism and ophthalmopathy. Amplification of TCR beta CDR3 regions used RNA as the template. The TCR CDR3 first-round RT-PCR relied on the HTBI primer set. MiXCR was run by TCRdb on the multiplex PCR reads, yielding one entry per CDR3 protein. The sample contains 600,000 to 700,000 distinct CDR3 sequences, about 45% of which appear only once. Material: peripheral blood or thyroid tissue (not recorded which). All receptors come from an adult man with Graves' disease, either hyperthyroidism or ophthalmopathy (not recorded which).

This clonotype has just a few counts. CDR3 sequence reads: CASSQMGQGNYGYTF. In DNA, the CDR3 is TGTGCCAGTAGTCAAATGGGACAGGGTAACTATGGCTACACCTTC. The chain recombines TRBV19 with TRBJ1-2; 9 positions match TRBD1. The length of the CDR3 is 15 residues. CDR1 and CDR2 from the germline V gene are LNHDA and SQIVND (reference sequence). Losses at the gene ends were 5 bases for V and 1 base for J; bases not matched to a gene: 5.

Here the CDR3 reads CASNGGYTDTQYF. Written as DNA, the CDR3 is TGTGCCAGCAACGGGGGGTACACAGATACGCAGTATTTT. The chain employs TRBV2 and TRBJ2-3; 7 nucleotides match TRBD2. Germline V lookup: CDR1 SNHLY, CDR2 FYNNEI. The CDR3 runs to 13 residues. Trimming removed 7 bases from V and 2 bases from J; junction bases left unmatched: 3.

Many counts were recorded for this clonotype. The rearrangement uses TRBV7-2 and TRBJ2-5; TRBD1 matches 8 bases. CDR3 length: 15 residues. From germline, CDR1 is SGHTA and CDR2 FQGNSA. J was trimmed by 5 bases and V by 5 bases; bases with no gene match: 10. The CDR3 DNA follows: TGTGCCAGCAGCACAAGGGGGCAGGGGGCTGAGACCCAGTACTTC. This gives the protein CASSTRGQGAETQYF. Using reference TRBV7-2 and TRBJ2-5 for the parts outside the CDR3, the full variable domain is GAGVSQSPSNKVTEKGKDVELRCDPISGHTALYWYRQSLGQGLEFLIYFQGNSAPDKSGLPSDRFSAERTGGSVSTLTIQRTQQEDSAVYLCASSTRGQGAETQYFGPGTRLLVL.

In this sample, this clonotype turned up many times. The chain employs TRBV7-9 and TRBJ1-4; D unresolved. The CDR3 has 14 amino acids. Germline values: CDR1 SEHNR, CDR2 FQNEAQ (reference sequence). The germline V and J ends were trimmed by 5 bases and 6 bases, with 13 bases remaining between them. CDR3 sequence reads: CASSPPSLDEKLFF. The CDR3 DNA reads as TGTGCCAGCAGCCCACCCAGCCTAGATGAAAAACTGTTTTTT.

This clonotype was observed a few times. The V and J genes are TRBV12-3 or TRBV12-4 and TRBJ2-3; no firm D call. The CDR3 is 12 amino acids. Trimming pared 3 bases from V and 2 bases from J, leaving 3 bases between. CDR3 nucleotide sequence: TGTGCCAGCAGTTTCCTCACAGATACGCAGTATTTT. Its protein product is CASSFLTDTQYF.

The J gene is TRBJ2-7, the V gene TRBV2; TRBD2 matches at 11 bases. CDR3 size: 17 residues. CDR1 SNHLY and CDR2 FYNNEI come from the germline V gene. The ends lost 1 base at V and 5 bases at J; junction bases unmatched: 10. The DNA for the CDR3 is TGTGCCAGCAGTGAAGTCCAGACTAGCGGGGCTTTCCACGAGCAGTACTTC. Its translation: CASSEVQTSGAFHEQYF.

At least ten counts were recorded for this clonotype. The rearrangement uses TRBV25-1 and TRBJ1-6; TRBD1 is a possible D gene (5 bases). This CDR3 comprises 15 residues. Trimming shortened V by 6 bases and J by 7 bases, and 16 bases separated the two germline ends. From germline, CDR1 is MGHDK and CDR2 SYGVNS. CDR3 amino acids: CASSPLGVENSPLHF. The CDR3 region has the DNA TGTGCCAGCAGCCCTTTAGGGGTTGAGAATTCACCCCTCCACTTT.

In its sample, this clonotype was seen a few times. The genes are TRBV6-1 and TRBJ1-3; D call uncertain. V lost 6 bases to trimming and J lost 0 bases, with 6 bases between them. Germline CDR1 is MNHNS and CDR2 is SASEGT. The CDR3 has 13 residues. The CDR3 loop reads CASRELSGNTIYF. CDR3 DNA: TGTGCCAGCAGGGAGCTCTCTGGAAACACCATATATTTT.

The chain uses TRBV29-1 and TRBJ2-5; TRBD2 agrees at 12 bases. This CDR3 contains 16 residues. The V segment lost 5 bases and the J segment 6 bases; nucleotides outside the gene matches: 13. Germline assignment: CDR1 SQVTM and CDR2 ANQGSEA. The chain's CDR3 is CSVTTWASGGAQTQYF. CDR3 nucleotide sequence: TGCAGCGTTACCACCTGGGCTAGCGGGGGGGCACAGACCCAGTACTTC.

V usage is TRBV7-9 and J usage is TRBJ2-7; no clear D. The V end was cut by 3 bases, the J end by 2 bases, with 11 bases between. The germline gives CDR1 SEHNR, CDR2 FQNEAQ (reference sequence). This CDR3 comprises 14 residues. The CDR3 region has the DNA TGTGCCAGCAGCTTGGCCGCGGCCACCTACGAGCAGTACTTC. Translation gives CASSLAAATYEQYF.

This clonotype was seen at least ten times. This chain links TRBV29-1 with TRBJ1-2, with D perhaps TRBD1 (5 bases). CDR1 is SQVTM, CDR2 ANQGSEA, per germline. This CDR3 region has 11 residues. V was cut by 4 bases and J by 5 bases, with 8 bases left in between. For the CDR3, the DNA is TGCAGCGTTGCGGGACGGTATGGCTACACCTTC. Its translation: CSVAGRYGYTF. The complete variable domain, with remaining parts taken from reference TRBV29-1 and TRBJ1-2, reads SAVISQKPSRDICQRGTSLTIQCQVDSQVTMMFWYRQQPGQSLTLIATANQGSEATYESGFVIDKFPISRPNLTFSTLTVSNMSPEDSSIYLCSVAGRYGYTFGSGTRLTVV.

This rearrangement joins TRBV14 to TRBJ2-2; weak D call: TRBD1 (6 bases). The CDR3 has 15 residues. Germline assignment: CDR1 SGHDN and CDR2 FVKESK. V was shortened by 2 bases and J by 6 bases, with 13 bases between the two germline ends. The CDR3 DNA reads as TGTGCCAGCAGCCAAACAGGGCTCGACGCCGGGGAGCTGTTTTTT. Protein product: CASSQTGLDAGELFF.

The rearrangement uses TRBV6-5 and TRBJ2-7; 8 nucleotides match TRBD2. CDR3 size: 15 residues. Germline V lookup: CDR1 MNHEY, CDR2 SVGAGI. With 10 bases clipped from V and 4 bases from J, the junction kept 15 bases outside the gene matches. CDR3: CATSSYSGGLYEQYF. CDR3 sequence (DNA): TGTGCCACCAGCAGTTACTCGGGAGGGCTGTACGAGCAGTACTTC.

The CDR3 DNA reads TGTGCCAGCAGTTATGTTTTATGGGGACAGGACACTGAAGCTTTCTTT. Its translation: CASSYVLWGQDTEAFF. The V call is TRBV2, the J call TRBJ1-1; TRBD1 matches at 8 bases. The J segment lost 3 bases and the V segment lost 5 bases, leaving 11 bases of the junction unmatched. This CDR3 is 16 amino acids long. The V gene's germline CDR1 is SNHLY and CDR2 FYNNEI. The full variable domain, its missing parts supplied by reference TRBV2 and TRBJ1-1, is EPEVTQTPSHQVTQMGQEVILRCVPISNHLYFYWYRQILGQKVEFLVSFYNNEISEKSEIFDDQFSVERPDGSNFTLKIRSTKLEDSAMYFCASSYVLWGQDTEAFFGQGTRLTVV.

This clonotype was seen ten or more times. The gene calls are TRBV10-3 and TRBJ2-5; D ambiguous. The V gene lost 6 bases and the J gene lost 2 bases, with 16 bases spanning the gap. This CDR3 has 15 residues. Germline V gene data show CDR1 as ENHRY and CDR2 as SYGVKD. In DNA, the CDR3 is TGTGCCATCAGCTTGGGCACGGCCATTCAAGAGACCCAGTACTTC. Protein: CAISLGTAIQETQYF.

This clonotype was counted a single time. The V and J genes are TRBV2 and TRBJ2-5; TRBD1 agrees at 7 bases. The trim removed 1 base at V and 9 bases at J, leaving 5 bases unmatched. The CDR3 has 13 amino acids. From germline, CDR1 is SNHLY and CDR2 FYNNEI. The CDR3 nucleotides read TGTGCCAGCAGTGAAGGGTTGGGACAGCCCCAGTACTTC. Its translation is CASSEGLGQPQYF.

This clonotype was observed many times. This rearrangement joins TRBV7-3 to TRBJ2-2; 9 bases line up with TRBD2. Germline V gene data show CDR1 as SGHTA and CDR2 as FQGTGA. V gave up 2 bases and J gave up 3 bases; unmatched junction bases: 10. The length of the CDR3 is 18 residues. CDR3 in amino acids: CASSLYSTRTSDTGELFF. In DNA, the CDR3 is TGTGCCAGCAGCTTATATAGTACGCGGACTAGCGACACCGGGGAGCTGTTTTTT.